This TCR beta chain was found in a study of blood T cell repertoires in COVID-19. The wider study: COVID-19 samples from acute and convalescent phases originated in the United States, Italy and Spain. T cells, B-cell-depleted T cells, or PBMCs provided the cDNA or gDNA that served as material.

CDR3 length equals 12 residues. V trimming: 4 bases; J trimming: 7 bases; junction bases outside the gene matches: 1. The germline V gene has CDR1 MGHRA and CDR2 YSYEKL. Authors' methods: Amplification of reference gene primers was used by the study to estimate nucleated cell counts. Profiled with immunoSEQ multiplex PCR; TCRdb holds only in-frame clones, not every one. V and J calls plus clone size are reproduced from that table; the DNA served to infer D and trimming. The table shows roughly 120,000 clones, with about 83% occurring only once. The J gene is TRBJ2-1, the V gene TRBV4-1; 7 bases align to TRBD2. The receptor was isolated from a human donor in a cohort sampled during active COVID-19. The specimen sequenced was peripheral blood. CDR3 bases: TGCGCCAGCAGCCGCGGGGGAAATGAGCAGTTCTTC. Translated: CASSRGGNEQFF.